The text below deals with one T cell receptor beta chain. The source of the sample is a study of blood T cell repertoires in COVID-19. Study-level information: PBMCs, B-cell-depleted T cells, or T cells were the source of the cDNA or gDNA that made up the material.

J was trimmed by 7 bases and V by 5 bases; bases with no gene match: 9. CDR3 size: 16 residues. Germline V gives CDR1 LGHNA, CDR2 YNFKEQ. Authors' methods: Quantification of nucleated cells was approximated via reference gene primer amplification. The data were produced by immunoSEQ multiplex PCR, yet TCRdb's version contains in-frame clones alone and is incomplete. V, J and clone size are taken as reported in that table, and D and trimming were inferred from the DNA itself. The table lists about 59,000 clones, roughly 88% of them singletons. This clonotype was obtained from an elderly woman with active COVID-19. The chain is built from TRBV4-2 and TRBJ2-2; 11 bases map to TRBD1. The sequenced material came from peripheral blood. CDR3 in DNA: TGTGCCAGCAGCACTTCCGGGACAGGGGGGAGCGGGGAGCTGTTTTTT. Protein: CASSTSGTGGSGELFF.